These 21 T cell receptor beta chains share one sample of origin, sequenced in a study of human T cells and chemical hapten exposure. TCRdb independently ran MiXCR on the RACE reads; one entry per CDR3 protein. The sample lists fewer than 300,000 distinct CDR3 sequences; over 8% were seen once. Regarding time point: pre-sensitization, week 0. Treatment of the sample: therapeutic diphenylcyclopropenone sensitization with weekly scalp DPC. Sequenced here: whole blood, sampled in connection with sensitization to the hapten diphenylcyclopropenone (DPC). The origin of the receptors is a woman in her thirties or forties with alopecia areata. Some clones in this sample may be carry-over from other donors' samples.

Many counts were recorded for this clonotype. The rearrangement uses TRBV6-2 or TRBV6-3 and TRBJ2-5; TRBD1 matches at 7 bases. V shed 8 bases, J shed 3 bases, and the junction held 6 bases outside the gene matches. The CDR3 contains 13 residues. CDR1 is MNHEY and CDR2 is SVGEGT in the germline V gene. CDR3 sequence: CASATGEKETQYF. The CDR3 DNA is TGTGCCAGCGCCACAGGGGAGAAAGAGACCCAGTACTTC.

The chain uses TRBV4-1 and TRBJ1-1, with 8 bases aligning to TRBD1. The germline V gene encodes CDR1 MGHRA and CDR2 YSYEKL. The CDR3 spans 15 residues. Trimming removed 0 bases from V and 6 bases from J; junction bases left unmatched: 6. DNA of the CDR3: TGCGCCAGCAGCCAAGAAGCCAGGGGGCGACCTGAAGCTTTCTTT. Translation: CASSQEARGRPEAFF.

This clonotype was detected a few times. The gene calls are TRBV20-1 and TRBJ2-4; tentatively, D is TRBD1 (5 bases). V lost 0 bases and J 0 bases, leaving 9 bases between the germline ends. CDR3 length: 15 residues. Germline lookup yields CDR1 DFQATT and CDR2 SNEGSKA (reference sequence). The CDR3, as DNA: TGCAGTGCTAGAGAGTGGGGCCTAGCCAAAAACATTCAGTACTTC. It encodes CSAREWGLAKNIQYF.

This chain uses TRBV28 with TRBJ2-7; D unclear. The CDR3 has 12 amino acids. Germline V gene data show CDR1 as MDHEN and CDR2 as SYDVKM. V lost 5 bases and J 5 bases, leaving 10 bases between the germline ends. As DNA, the CDR3 is TGTGCCAGCAGTACCCTCCCGGACGAGCAGTACTTC. Translating gives CASSTLPDEQYF. Based on the CDR3 plus reference TRBV28 and TRBJ2-7, the full variable domain is DVKVTQSSRYLVKRTGEKVFLECVQDMDHENMFWYRQDPGLGLRLIYFSYDVKMKEKGDIPEGYSVSREKKERFSLILESASTNQTSMYLCASSTLPDEQYFGPGTRLTVT.

The chain combines TRBV18 with TRBJ2-2, with a weak D call TRBD1 (6 bases). The CDR3 covers 12 residues. Looked up from germline, CDR1 is KGHSH and CDR2 is LQKENI. V lost 3 bases, J lost 7 bases, and 6 bases lay in between. CDR3 bases: TGTGCCAGCTCACCGGACAGCGGGGAGCTGTTTTTT. Its translation is CASSPDSGELFF.

This clonotype was counted a few times. This chain connects TRBV20-1 to TRBJ2-3, with 11 bases that match TRBD2. Germline trimming cut 5 bases from V and 1 base from J; bases unmatched to any gene: 5. Germline V lookup: CDR1 DFQATT, CDR2 SNEGSKA (reference sequence). CDR3 length: 15 amino acids. CDR3 sequence (DNA): TGCAGTGCTCGGGGTAGCGGGAGGGGCACAGATACGCAGTATTTT. Translation gives CSARGSGRGTDTQYF.

This clonotype was detected ten times or more. The rearrangement uses TRBV4-1 and TRBJ1-1; perhaps TRBD1 as D (6 bases). The germline gives CDR1 MGHRA, CDR2 YSYEKL. The CDR3 is 15 amino acids. With 7 bases removed from V and 5 bases from J, the gap between germline ends came to 20 bases. CDR3 region: CASNSLRGTGTEAFF. CDR3 nucleotides: TGCGCCAGCAACTCCCTGCGGGGAACAGGGACTGAAGCTTTCTTT.

V usage is TRBV27 and J usage is TRBJ2-1; no clear D. V lost 6 bases to trimming and J lost 0 bases, with 12 bases between them. Germline V gene data show CDR1 as MNHEY and CDR2 as SMNVEV (reference sequence). The CDR3 is made up of 15 amino acids. The CDR3 reads CASSGSLSSYNEQFF. The CDR3 DNA is TGTGCCAGCAGCGGTTCCCTGAGCTCCTACAATGAGCAGTTCTTC.

This clonotype was observed a few times. V is TRBV5-1 and J is TRBJ2-3; no definite D call. Germline CDR1 reads SGHRS; CDR2 reads YFSETQ. There are 14 residues in the CDR3. V was cut by 0 bases and J by 4 bases, with 9 bases left in between. The CDR3 sequence: CASSLGGNADTQYF. CDR3 DNA: TGCGCCAGCAGCTTGGGAGGAAACGCAGATACGCAGTATTTT.

This clonotype was picked up a small number of times. The chain joins TRBV7-6 to TRBJ1-1; maybe TRBD1 (6 bases). V was shortened by 1 base and J by 0 bases, with 12 bases between the two germline ends. The CDR3 has 16 residues. Germline V gives CDR1 SGHVS, CDR2 FNYEAQ. This CDR3 reads CASSLEGHLMNTEAFF. CDR3 nucleotide sequence: TGTGCCAGCAGCTTAGAGGGACATCTGATGAACACTGAAGCTTTCTTT.

The chain has TRBV6-1 and TRBJ2-7; 11 bases match TRBD1. J was trimmed by 6 bases and V by 0 bases; bases with no gene match: 4. Germline V lookup: CDR1 MNHNS, CDR2 SASEGT. This CDR3 contains 15 residues. The CDR3 DNA reads as TGTGCCAGCAGTGAAGCCGGGACAGGGGGAGGCGAGCAGTACTTC. It translates to CASSEAGTGGGEQYF.

The V and J genes are TRBV5-5 and TRBJ1-5; D gene ambiguous. V lost 3 bases and J lost 0, with 10 bases in between. The CDR3 has 15 amino acids. Germline CDR1 SGHKS, CDR2 YYEKEE (reference sequence). Written as DNA, the CDR3 is TGTGCCAGCAGCTCCTACTACCTTAGCAATCAGCCCCAGCATTTT. It is translated as CASSSYYLSNQPQHF.

This clonotype has a handful of counts. This chain links TRBV6-5 with TRBJ2-5; maybe TRBD1 (6 bases). This CDR3 has 14 residues. Germline V gene sequence: CDR1 MNHEY, CDR2 SVGAGI. V was cut by 0 bases and J by 5 bases, with 10 bases left in between. The CDR3: CASSYSQGMETQYF. CDR3 DNA: TGTGCCAGCAGTTACTCCCAGGGGATGGAGACCCAGTACTTC.

The chain carries TRBV21-1 and TRBJ2-7; TRBD1 is the table's D call, not checked against the DNA. TRBV21-1 is a pseudogene locus. CDR3 length: 16 residues. The CDR3 DNA sequence: TGTGCCAGCAGCATCGTTACACAGGGGGCAACTTACGAGCAGTACTTC. Translation: CASSIVTQGATYEQYF.

In nucleotides, the CDR3 is TGTGCCATCAGGGGGGACAGCCCGATAACCCGTCGGTTGTATGGCTACACCTTC. Encoded protein: CAIRGDSPITRRLYGYTF. The rearrangement joins TRBV10-3 to TRBJ1-2; 7 bases line up with TRBD1. The CDR3 covers 18 residues. Germline V gives CDR1 ENHRY, CDR2 SYGVKD. V lost 6 bases, J lost 5 bases, and 21 bases stayed unmatched.

This clonotype appeared a few times. The chain employs TRBV6-5 and TRBJ2-3; TRBD2 agrees at 8 bases. There are 15 residues in the CDR3. V lost 8 bases to trimming and J lost 3 bases; unmatched junction nucleotides: 10. Looked up from germline, CDR1 is MNHEY and CDR2 is SVGAGI. Here the CDR3 reads CASGRSGKGTDTQYF. CDR3 nucleotide sequence: TGTGCCAGCGGCCGTAGCGGGAAGGGTACAGATACGCAGTATTTT.

Ten or more counts support this clonotype. The V gene is TRBV4-1, the J gene TRBJ2-2; D tentatively fits TRBD1 or TRBD2 (5 bases each). Germline loops: CDR1 MGHRA, CDR2 YSYEKL. This CDR3 contains 15 residues. The V end lost 10 bases, the J end lost 6 bases, and 21 bases lay between the germline ends. This chain's CDR3 is CATRAGGGRSGELFF. The CDR3 DNA sequence: TGCGCCACCAGGGCCGGTGGGGGAAGGTCCGGGGAGCTGTTTTTT.

This chain uses TRBV6-5 with TRBJ2-7; D could derive from TRBD1 or TRBD2 (5 bases each). Germline CDR1 is MNHEY and CDR2 is SVGAGI. CDR3 length: 15 amino acids. The V and J ends lost 6 bases and 6 bases respectively, with 21 bases between them. CDR3 amino acids: CASRSSGHRSGEQYF. CDR3 bases: TGTGCCAGCAGATCCTCGGGGCACCGCTCCGGCGAGCAGTACTTC.

The chain is built from TRBV4-2 and TRBJ2-2, with 9 bases fitting TRBD2. This CDR3 has 18 residues. The germline CDR1 and CDR2 sequences are LGHNA and YNFKEQ. Trimming cost V 1 base and J 0 bases; bases outside gene matches: 6. CDR3 coding DNA: TGTGCCAGCAGCCAAGGGGCTAGCGGGGCCGCGAACACCGGGGAGCTGTTTTTT. Amino acid sequence: CASSQGASGAANTGELFF.

The genes are TRBV29-1 and TRBJ2-1, with D perhaps TRBD2 (6 bases). Trimming stripped 7 bases from V and 12 bases from J, with 16 bases between. The V gene's germline CDR1 is SQVTM and CDR2 ANQGSEA. This CDR3 contains 11 residues. CDR3 nucleotides: TGCAGCGCTGGAGGGTCGCAGTGGCAGTTCTTC. Its translation: CSAGGSQWQFF.

This clonotype has a handful of counts. The chain is built from TRBV7-2 and TRBJ1-2, with TRBD1 matching 7 bases. The CDR3 runs 15 residues. V shed 4 bases, J shed 3 bases, and the junction held 8 bases outside the gene matches. Germline loops: CDR1 SGHTA, CDR2 FQGNSA. The CDR3 is CASSSFGTVDYGYTF. The DNA for the CDR3 is TGTGCCAGCAGCTCTTTCGGGACAGTTGACTATGGCTACACCTTC. The full variable domain, with the rest looked up from reference TRBV7-2 and TRBJ1-2, is GAGVSQSPSNKVTEKGKDVELRCDPISGHTALYWYRQSLGQGLEFLIYFQGNSAPDKSGLPSDRFSAERTGGSVSTLTIQRTQQEDSAVYLCASSSFGTVDYGYTFGSGTRLTVV.